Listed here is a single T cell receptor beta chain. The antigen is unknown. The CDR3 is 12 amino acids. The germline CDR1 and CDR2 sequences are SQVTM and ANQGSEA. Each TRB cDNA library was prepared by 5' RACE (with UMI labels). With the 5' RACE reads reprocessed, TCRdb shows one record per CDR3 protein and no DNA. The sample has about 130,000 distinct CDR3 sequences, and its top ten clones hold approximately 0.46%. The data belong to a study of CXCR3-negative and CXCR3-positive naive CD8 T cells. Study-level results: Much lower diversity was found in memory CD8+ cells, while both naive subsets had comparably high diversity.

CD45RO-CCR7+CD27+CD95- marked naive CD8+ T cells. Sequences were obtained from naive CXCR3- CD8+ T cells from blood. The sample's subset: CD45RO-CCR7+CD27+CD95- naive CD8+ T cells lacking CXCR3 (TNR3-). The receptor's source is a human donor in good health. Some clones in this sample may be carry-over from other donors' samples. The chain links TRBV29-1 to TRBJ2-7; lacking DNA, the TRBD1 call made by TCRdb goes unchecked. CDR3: CSVGQGSYEPYF.